This entry features one T cell receptor (beta chain) sequence. Its antigen is still unknown. Clones were read by immunoSEQ multiplex PCR, and TCRdb kept only the in-frame ones, dropping some. The sample consists of some 740,000 clones, nearly 95% of them appearing once. CDR3 length equals 16 residues. The V and J ends lost 1 base and 4 bases respectively, with 13 bases between them. The germline V gene encodes CDR1 MGHRA and CDR2 YSYEKL. The naive CD8 subset, CD45RO-negative cells positively selected for CCR7, excluded terminally differentiated effector memory CD45RA+ cells. This entry is derived from a study of shared clonotypes between healthy human individuals. Broader study findings: Of the naive CD4 clonotypes, around 4.7% were shared across several donors.

The source of this sequence is a man aged 25-40 years in good health. The sequenced sample was naive CD8+ T cells sorted from blood. The rearrangement joins TRBV4-1 to TRBJ2-2; D gene ambiguous. The CDR3 nucleotides read TGCGCCAGCAGCCAAGTTTACGGGTTGGGCACCGGGGAGCTGTTTTTT. It encodes CASSQVYGLGTGELFF.